There are many counts of the clone carrying this T cell receptor (beta chain). The antigen remains unidentified. This sample is drawn from a study of neurological immune-mediated disorders. Libraries used 2 million unsorted PBMCs kept frozen in RNAlater. TCRdb ran MiXCR on the 5' RACE reads and lists one entry per CDR3 protein. The sample has 65,000 to 90,000 distinct CDR3 sequences; 3.2% are singletons. The V end lost 2 bases, the J end lost 4 bases, and 12 bases lay between the germline ends. The CDR3 has 14 residues. CDR1 SGHRS and CDR2 YFSETQ come from the germline V gene. General study results and limits: One cluster of related CDR3 sequences contained, by phylogenetic grouping, the repertoires of 18 of 34 multiple sclerosis patients and formed a possible signature.

This TCR was recovered from a woman aged 45-59 years with multiple sclerosis. V usage is TRBV5-1 and J usage is TRBJ1-1; no reliable D call. The source material was PBMCs. The CDR3 nucleotides read TGCGCCAGCAGCTTATCAAAGGGAGGCACTGAAGCTTTCTTT. It specifies CASSLSKGGTEAFF. The full variable domain, in which reference TRBV5-1 and TRBJ1-1 provide the parts outside the CDR3, is KAGVTQTPRYLIKTRGQQVTLSCSPISGHRSVSWYQQTPGQGLQFLFEYFSETQRNKGNFPGRFSGRQFSNSRSEMNVSTLELGDSALYLCASSLSKGGTEAFFGQGTRLTVV.